This T cell receptor beta chain was identified in a study of circulating tumor DNA in untreated peripheral T-cell lymphoma. Study outcomes and limitations: Baseline tissues yielded approximately 82% and baseline serum around 70% tumor-specific clonotype detection.

This CDR3 comprises 16 residues. The ends were cut back, 5 bases at V and 6 bases at J, with 23 bases in the middle. CDR1 is SGHNT, CDR2 YENEEA, per germline. In regard to this clone: Its antigen remains unknown.

The repertoire was sequenced with immunoSEQ multiplex PCR; TCRdb's copy has only in-frame clones and lacks some. The repertoire includes around 290 clones, 85% of them detected once, and 90% sits in the top ten. The sequence derives from a human donor with peripheral T-cell lymphoma. Sequenced material: tumor tissue. This chain connects TRBV11-3 to TRBJ2-7; the D gene could be TRBD1 or TRBD2 (6 bases each). The CDR3 loop is CASSPSRDTNTFEQYF. CDR3 nucleotide sequence: TGTGCCAGCAGCCCGTCGCGGGACACAAACACCTTCGAGCAGTACTTC.